These 11 T cell receptor beta chains were all obtained from the same sample, sequenced in a study of T cell responses to AZD1222 COVID-19 vaccine. TCRdb's table, derived via immunoSEQ multiplex PCR, lists solely in-frame clones and lacks some. The sample records 150,000 to 200,000 clones, approximately 95% being singletons. The source was peripheral blood, collected on day 0 of AZD1222 vaccination. The receptor set was obtained from an adult in good health.

The CDR3 nucleotides read TGCGCCAGCAGCTTGGACTTCGGCGGGGGAAAGGAGACCCAGTACTTC. The encoded protein is CASSLDFGGGKETQYF. The rearrangement links TRBV5-1 to TRBJ2-5; TRBD2 matches 7 bases. The CDR3 contains 16 residues. Losses at the gene ends were 0 bases for V and 5 bases for J; bases not matched to a gene: 10. CDR1 is SGHRS and CDR2 is YFSETQ in the germline V gene.

This chain uses TRBV19 with TRBJ2-3; unclear D gene. Trimming removed 6 bases from V and 4 bases from J, with 2 bases in between. Per the germline V gene, CDR1 is LNHDA and CDR2 is SQIVND (reference sequence). CDR3 length: 10 amino acids. This CDR3 reads CASRSDTQYF. DNA of the CDR3: TGTGCCAGTAGGTCAGATACGCAGTATTTT.

This rearrangement joins TRBV4-1 to TRBJ2-3; TRBD2 matches 7 bases. CDR1 is MGHRA and CDR2 is YSYEKL in the germline V gene. This CDR3 spans 15 amino acids. V lost 0 bases to trimming and J lost 1 base; unmatched junction nucleotides: 1. CDR3 region: CASSQDRGGTDTQYF. CDR3 in DNA: TGCGCCAGCAGCCAAGATCGGGGGGGCACAGATACGCAGTATTTT.

The gene calls are TRBV4-1 and TRBJ2-7; TRBD2 matches at 11 bases. J was trimmed by 1 base and V by 0 bases; bases with no gene match: 11. Germline CDR1 is MGHRA and CDR2 is YSYEKL. The CDR3 length is 19 residues. CDR3 region: CASSQDNRPSSGRSYEQYF. Written as DNA, the CDR3 is TGCGCCAGCAGCCAAGATAATCGACCTTCTAGCGGGAGGTCCTACGAGCAGTACTTC.

V is TRBV5-1 and J is TRBJ1-6, with 7 bases matching TRBD1. There are 14 residues in the CDR3. The germline gives CDR1 SGHRS, CDR2 YFSETQ. Unmatched junction bases numbered 9, after V lost 6 bases and J lost 9 bases. CDR3: CASTPTGLTSPLHF. The CDR3 coding sequence is TGCGCCAGCACCCCGACAGGGCTAACTTCACCCCTCCACTTT.

The chain carries TRBV6-5 and TRBJ2-7; maybe TRBD1 (5 bases). Germline assignment: CDR1 MNHEY and CDR2 SVGAGI. This CDR3 contains 13 residues. V lost 4 bases, J lost 2 bases, and 9 bases lay in between. Here the CDR3 DNA reads TGTGCCAGCAGTTTTGACAGAACCTACGAGCAGTACTTC. Protein: CASSFDRTYEQYF.

The table lists this clone with a few counts. The chain employs TRBV4-2 and TRBJ2-3, with D perhaps matching TRBD1 or TRBD2 (5 bases each). CDR3 length equals 16 residues. Germline V lookup: CDR1 LGHNA, CDR2 YNFKEQ. Trimming took 0 bases from V and 4 from J, leaving 14 bases between them. The DNA for the CDR3 is TGTGCCAGCAGCCAAGAGTCGGGACGGGGCGCAGATACGCAGTATTTT. It yields the protein CASSQESGRGADTQYF.

This clone was detected only once. The chain couples TRBV12-3 or TRBV12-4 to TRBJ1-5; D remains ambiguous. CDR3 length: 13 residues. Between the trimmed V and J ends, which lost 6 bases and 3 bases, there was a span of 9 bases. The CDR3 loop is CASSGLTNQPQHF. The CDR3 DNA follows: TGTGCCAGCAGCGGACTGACCAATCAGCCCCAGCATTTT.

J is TRBJ1-2 and V is TRBV14; 10 bases align to TRBD1. The CDR3 contains 15 residues. CDR1 and CDR2 (germline): SGHDN, FVKESK. Trimming removed 4 bases from V and 4 bases from J; junction bases left unmatched: 6. CDR3: CASSPSGQGSYGYTF. CDR3 DNA: TGTGCCAGCAGCCCGTCGGGACAGGGGTCCTATGGCTACACCTTC.

This clone was detected once. The V gene is TRBV10-3, the J gene TRBJ1-5, with D unclear. CDR1 is ENHRY, CDR2 SYGVKD, per germline. Deletions cut 4 bases from V and 1 base from J, with 5 bases between. CDR3 length equals 13 residues. In nucleotides, the CDR3 is TGTGCCATCAGTGGAGAGAGCAATCAGCCCCAGCATTTT. The encoded protein is CAISGESNQPQHF.

This clone occurred once. Here the CDR3 DNA reads TGTGCCAGCAGTGGAGCAGGGGGCGCTTCTGGGGCCAACGTCCTGACTTTC. Protein product: CASSGAGGASGANVLTF. This chain links TRBV28 with TRBJ2-6; 8 bases map to TRBD1. Germline CDR1 and CDR2: MDHEN and SYDVKM. J was trimmed by 1 base and V by 5 bases; bases with no gene match: 7. The CDR3 is 17 residues long.